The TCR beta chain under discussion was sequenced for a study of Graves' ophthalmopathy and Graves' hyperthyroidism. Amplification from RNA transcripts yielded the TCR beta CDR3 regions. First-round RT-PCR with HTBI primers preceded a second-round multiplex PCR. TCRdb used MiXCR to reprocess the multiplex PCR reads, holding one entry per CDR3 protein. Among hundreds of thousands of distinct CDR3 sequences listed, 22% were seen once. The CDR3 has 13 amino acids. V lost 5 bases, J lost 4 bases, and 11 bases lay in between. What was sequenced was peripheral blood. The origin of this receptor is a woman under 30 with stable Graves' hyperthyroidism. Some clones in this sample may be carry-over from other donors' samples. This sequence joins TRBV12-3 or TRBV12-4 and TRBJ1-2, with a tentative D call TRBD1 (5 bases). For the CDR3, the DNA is TGTGCCAGCAGTCCGACAGCTATCTATGGCTACACCTTC. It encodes CASSPTAIYGYTF.